These 21 T cell receptor beta chains were all obtained from the same sample, sequenced in a study of cytomegalovirus exposure and HLA in healthy donors. PCR amplification relied on 60 Vbeta primers (plus 13 Jbeta primers). Repertoires were generated with immunoSEQ multiplex PCR, while TCRdb's copy carries only in-frame clones and drops some. In the table there are 140,000 to 150,000 clones, roughly three fifths of which are singletons. Sequencing input: PBMCs. These receptors were taken from a male donor in good health and CMV-seronegative.

The genes are TRBV6-5 and TRBJ1-6; D not certain. CDR1 is MNHEY, CDR2 SVGAGI, per germline. V lost 3 bases and J lost 7, with 4 bases in between. CDR3 length: 12 amino acids. CDR3 sequence (DNA): TGTGCCAGCAGTTATGGCAATTCACCCCTCCACTTT. It yields the protein CASSYGNSPLHF.

The rearrangement joins TRBV5-1 to TRBJ1-4, with TRBD1 matching 7 bases. Germline lookup yields CDR1 SGHRS and CDR2 YFSETQ. CDR3 length equals 16 residues. V shed 4 bases and J 7 bases; nucleotides not matched to a gene: 13. CDR3 sequence (DNA): TGCGCCAGCAGCCCTAATACAGAGGGGGCGGGTGAAAAACTGTTTTTT. Translation gives CASSPNTEGAGEKLFF.

V gene TRBV6-1 combines with J gene TRBJ2-7; 9 nucleotides agree with TRBD1. V shed 8 bases, J shed 3 bases, and the junction held 5 bases outside the gene matches. The CDR3 loop spans 13 amino acids. In germline, CDR1 is MNHNS, CDR2 SASEGT. CDR3 region: CASCRDRDYEQYF. The CDR3, as DNA: TGTGCCAGCTGCCGGGACAGGGACTACGAGCAGTACTTC.

The chain couples TRBV29-1 to TRBJ2-7; TRBD1 matches 8 bases. The CDR3 runs 12 residues. V shed 6 bases and J 5 bases; nucleotides not matched to a gene: 6. CDR1 and CDR2 from the germline V gene are SQVTM and ANQGSEA. DNA of the CDR3: TGCAGCGTCCACAGGGGGACGGACGAGCAGTACTTC. Encoded protein: CSVHRGTDEQYF.

The V gene is TRBV6-5, the J gene TRBJ1-6; 9 nucleotides align to TRBD1. Germline V lookup: CDR1 MNHEY, CDR2 SVGAGI. V lost 0 bases to trimming and J lost 6 bases; unmatched junction nucleotides: 0. The CDR3 consists of 15 residues. The CDR3 here is CASSYSGQGNSPLHF. The CDR3 nucleotides are TGTGCCAGCAGTTACTCGGGACAGGGTAATTCACCCCTCCACTTT.

This clone was seen only a few times. This chain connects TRBV19 to TRBJ1-4, with D unclear. Germline V gene sequence: CDR1 LNHDA, CDR2 SQIVND (reference sequence). There are 12 residues in the CDR3. The germline V and J ends were trimmed by 3 bases and 7 bases, with 6 bases remaining between them. The CDR3 reads CASSIIGEKLFF. CDR3 coding DNA: TGTGCCAGTAGTATTATCGGTGAAAAACTGTTTTTT.

The sample holds a few counts of this clone. CDR3 sequence (DNA): TGTGCCAGCAGCGTAGGGTCGAGTGATGAAGCTTTCTTT. Its translation is CASSVGSSDEAFF. The rearrangement joins TRBV9 to TRBJ1-1, with D uncertain. This CDR3 has 13 amino acids. The V gene lost 0 bases and the J gene lost 7 bases, with 10 bases spanning the gap. Per germline, CDR1 SGDLS and CDR2 YYNGEE.

A few counts support this clone. The chain couples TRBV7-9 to TRBJ2-3, with 7 bases aligning to TRBD2. The CDR3 extends over 16 amino acids. Per germline, CDR1 SEHNR and CDR2 FQNEAQ (reference sequence). The trim removed 5 bases at V and 2 bases at J, leaving 10 bases unmatched. This CDR3 reads CASSLGLGGYTDTQYF. The CDR3, as DNA: TGTGCCAGCAGCCTCGGACTAGGAGGATACACAGATACGCAGTATTTT. The full variable domain, with the rest looked up from reference TRBV7-9 and TRBJ2-3, is DTGVSQNPRHKITKRGQNVTFRCDPISEHNRLYWYRQTLGQGPEFLTYFQNEAQLEKSRLLSDRFSAERPKGSFSTLEIQRTEQGDSAMYLCASSLGLGGYTDTQYFGPGTRLTVL.

This chain connects TRBV9 to TRBJ2-5; TRBD2 matches 8 bases. This CDR3 is built from 15 residues. Germline values: CDR1 SGDLS, CDR2 YYNGEE. The junction had 11 bases not matched to a gene; V was cut back by 5 bases and J by 5 bases. For the CDR3, the DNA is TGTGCCAGCAGAAGGGGCTCTAGCGGGTGGGAGACCCAGTACTTC. It yields the protein CASRRGSSGWETQYF.

This rearrangement joins TRBV5-6 to TRBJ1-6, with unresolved D. Trimming left V 3 bases short and J 9 bases short, with 13 bases between. The CDR3 spans 14 residues. CDR1 is SGHDT and CDR2 is YYEEEE in the germline V gene. The CDR3 loop reads CASSSSARGSPLHF. CDR3 DNA sequence: TGTGCCAGCAGCTCGTCGGCCAGAGGTTCACCCCTCCACTTT.

CDR3 bases: TGTGCCAGCAGTTACACGCGGGGGGTCAGCACAGATACGCAGTATTTT. Its translation is CASSYTRGVSTDTQYF. The chain combines TRBV6-5 with TRBJ2-3, with 8 bases that match TRBD2. There are 16 residues in the CDR3. Germline V gene lookup returns CDR1 MNHEY and CDR2 SVGAGI. The V gene end was trimmed by 2 bases and the J gene end by 0 bases; junction bases not matched to a gene: 4.

This clone has just a few counts. V is TRBV19 and J is TRBJ1-1; 7 bases agree with TRBD1. Germline lookup yields CDR1 LNHDA and CDR2 SQIVND (reference sequence). Trimming removed 9 bases from V and 4 bases from J; junction bases left unmatched: 5. This CDR3 comprises 12 residues. Written as DNA, the CDR3 is TGTGCCAGCCGACAGGGCGCCACTGAAGCTTTCTTT. Translating it yields CASRQGATEAFF.

This clone was found a few times. This rearrangement joins TRBV28 to TRBJ2-5; D is unclear. The V and J ends lost 2 bases and 5 bases respectively, with 12 bases between them. There are 14 residues in the CDR3. Germline loops: CDR1 MDHEN, CDR2 SYDVKM. The CDR3 spells CASSLDNFPETQYF. CDR3 in DNA: TGTGCCAGCAGTTTAGATAACTTCCCGGAGACCCAGTACTTC.

This chain joins TRBV2 and TRBJ1-2, with 7 positions matching TRBD1. The J segment lost 5 bases and the V segment lost 9 bases, leaving 9 bases of the junction unmatched. Germline CDR1 and CDR2: SNHLY and FYNNEI. The CDR3 consists of 13 residues. As DNA, the CDR3 is TGTGCCAGTGGAGACAGGGCCACATATGGCTACACCTTC. Residues: CASGDRATYGYTF.

The sample holds a few counts of this clone. The rearrangement links TRBV5-6 to TRBJ1-1, with D possibly TRBD1 on 5 matching bases. Per the germline V gene, CDR1 is SGHDT and CDR2 is YYEEEE. V lost 5 bases to trimming and J lost 0 bases, with 14 bases between them. The CDR3 is 15 amino acids. CDR3 loop: CASSRSVGLNTEAFF. DNA of the CDR3: TGTGCCAGCAGTAGGTCAGTGGGGCTGAACACTGAAGCTTTCTTT.

CDR3 region: CASSDPEEETQYF. DNA for the CDR3: TGTGCCAGCAGTGATCCAGAGGAAGAGACCCAGTACTTC. The chain uses TRBV25-1 and TRBJ2-5, with no clear D. V was trimmed by 3 bases and J by 3 bases, leaving 8 bases between them. The CDR3 length is 13 residues. The germline V gene has CDR1 MGHDK and CDR2 SYGVNS.

The chain employs TRBV6-5 and TRBJ1-2; TRBD1 might be the D (6 bases). The V gene's germline CDR1 is MNHEY and CDR2 SVGAGI. This CDR3 has 13 amino acids. The V end lost 6 bases, the J end lost 6 bases, and 14 bases lay between the germline ends. The CDR3 DNA reads as TGTGCCAGCAGCCCACAGGGTCTGGATGGCTACACCTTC. It translates to CASSPQGLDGYTF.

This clone was observed a handful of times. The chain recombines TRBV21-1 with TRBJ2-5; the D call TRBD1 from the table was never checked on the DNA. TRBV21-1 is described as a pseudogene. The CDR3 has 14 residues. The CDR3 is CASSKGACQETQYF. The CDR3 bases are TGTGCCAGCAGCAAAGGGGCCTGCCAAGAGACCCAGTACTTC.

This clone was counted a few times. J is TRBJ2-5 and V is TRBV18; 11 bases match TRBD1. The junction had 3 bases not matched to a gene; V was cut back by 2 bases and J by 4 bases. The CDR3 sequence is 15 residues long. CDR1 and CDR2 (germline): KGHSH, LQKENI. In DNA form, the CDR3 reads TGTGCCAGCTCACCAGGACAGGGGGCGGGAGAGACCCAGTACTTC. It codes for CASSPGQGAGETQYF.

This clone was found once. This rearrangement joins TRBV27 to TRBJ1-1, with TRBD1 matching 9 bases. The V segment lost 3 bases and the J segment 5 bases; nucleotides outside the gene matches: 10. CDR3 length equals 16 residues. Germline CDR1 and CDR2: MNHEY and SMNVEV (reference sequence). CDR3 residues: CASSFHPRQGDTEAFF. The CDR3 bases are TGTGCCAGCAGTTTCCACCCCCGACAGGGGGATACTGAAGCTTTCTTT.

The chain has TRBV2 and TRBJ1-2; D is uncertain. CDR1 is SNHLY and CDR2 is FYNNEI in the germline V gene. This CDR3 contains 11 residues. Trimming took 5 bases from V and 5 from J, leaving 6 bases between them. CDR3 sequence reads: CASSSSYGYTF. DNA for the CDR3: TGTGCCAGCAGTTCTTCTTATGGCTACACCTTC.